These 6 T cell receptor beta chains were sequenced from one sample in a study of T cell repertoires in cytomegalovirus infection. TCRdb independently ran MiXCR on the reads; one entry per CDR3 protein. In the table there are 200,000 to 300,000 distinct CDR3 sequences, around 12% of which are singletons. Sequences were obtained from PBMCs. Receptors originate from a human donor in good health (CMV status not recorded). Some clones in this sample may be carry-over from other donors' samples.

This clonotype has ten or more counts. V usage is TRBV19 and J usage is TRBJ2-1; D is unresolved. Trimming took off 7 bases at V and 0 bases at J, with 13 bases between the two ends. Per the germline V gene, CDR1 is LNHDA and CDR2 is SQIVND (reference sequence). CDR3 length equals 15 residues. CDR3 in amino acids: CASTRRSSSYNEQFF. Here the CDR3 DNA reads TGTGCCAGTACCAGGCGGTCCAGCTCCTACAATGAGCAGTTCTTC.

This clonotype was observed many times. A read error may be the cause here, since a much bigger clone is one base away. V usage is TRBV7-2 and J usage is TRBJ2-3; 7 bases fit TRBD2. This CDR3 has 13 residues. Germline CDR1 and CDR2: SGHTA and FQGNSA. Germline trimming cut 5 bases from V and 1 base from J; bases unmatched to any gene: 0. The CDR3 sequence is CASSREGTDTQYF. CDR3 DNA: TGTGCCAGCAGCCGGGAGGGCACAGATACGCAGTATTTT.

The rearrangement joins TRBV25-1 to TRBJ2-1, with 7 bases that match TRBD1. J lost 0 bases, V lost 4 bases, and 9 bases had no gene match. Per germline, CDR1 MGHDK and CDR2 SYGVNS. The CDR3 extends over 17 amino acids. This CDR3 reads CASSGQGKRGSYNEQFF. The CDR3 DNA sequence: TGTGCCAGCAGTGGACAGGGAAAGAGGGGCTCCTACAATGAGCAGTTCTTC.

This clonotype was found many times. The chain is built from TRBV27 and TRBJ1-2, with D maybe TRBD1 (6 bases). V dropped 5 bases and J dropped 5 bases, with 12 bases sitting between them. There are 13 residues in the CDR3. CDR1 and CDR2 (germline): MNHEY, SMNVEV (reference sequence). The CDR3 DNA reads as TGTGCCAGCAGTGTCGACAGGTCATATGGCTACACCTTC. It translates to CASSVDRSYGYTF.

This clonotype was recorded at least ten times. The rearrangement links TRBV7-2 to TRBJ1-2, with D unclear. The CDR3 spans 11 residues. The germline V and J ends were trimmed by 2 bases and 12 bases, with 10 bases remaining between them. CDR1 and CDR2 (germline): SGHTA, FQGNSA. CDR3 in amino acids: CASSLLRRDTF. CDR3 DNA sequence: TGTGCCAGCAGCTTATTACGGCGCGACACCTTC. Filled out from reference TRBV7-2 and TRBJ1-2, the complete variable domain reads GAGVSQSPSNKVTEKGKDVELRCDPISGHTALYWYRQSLGQGLEFLIYFQGNSAPDKSGLPSDRFSAERTGGSVSTLTIQRTQQEDSAVYLCASSLLRRDTFGSGTRLTVV.

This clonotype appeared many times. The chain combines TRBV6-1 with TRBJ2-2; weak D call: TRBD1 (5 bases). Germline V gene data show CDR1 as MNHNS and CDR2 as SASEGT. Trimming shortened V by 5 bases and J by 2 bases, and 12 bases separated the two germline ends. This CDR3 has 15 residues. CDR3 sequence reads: CASSLTAPNTGELFF. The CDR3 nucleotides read TGTGCCAGCAGTTTGACAGCGCCCAACACCGGGGAGCTGTTTTTT.